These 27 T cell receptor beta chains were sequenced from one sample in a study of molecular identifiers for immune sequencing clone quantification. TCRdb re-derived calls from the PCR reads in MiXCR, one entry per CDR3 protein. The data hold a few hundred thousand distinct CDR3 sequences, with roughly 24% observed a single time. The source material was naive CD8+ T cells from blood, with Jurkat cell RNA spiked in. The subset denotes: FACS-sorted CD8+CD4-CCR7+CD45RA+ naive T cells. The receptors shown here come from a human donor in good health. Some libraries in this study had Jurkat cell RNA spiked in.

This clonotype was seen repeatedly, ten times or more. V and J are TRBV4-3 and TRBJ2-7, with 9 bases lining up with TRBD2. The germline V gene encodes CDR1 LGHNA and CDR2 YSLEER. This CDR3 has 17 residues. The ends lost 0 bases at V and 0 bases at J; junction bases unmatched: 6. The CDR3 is CASSQEGVAGASYEQYF. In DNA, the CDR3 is TGCGCCAGCAGCCAAGAGGGAGTAGCGGGAGCCTCCTACGAGCAGTACTTC.

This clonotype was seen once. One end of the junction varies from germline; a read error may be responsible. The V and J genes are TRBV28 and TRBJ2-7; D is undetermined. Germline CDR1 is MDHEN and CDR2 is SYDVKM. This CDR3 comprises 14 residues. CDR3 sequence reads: CARPPPGSSYEQSF. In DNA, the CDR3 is TGTGCCCGCCCCCCGCCCGGGTCCTCCTACGAGCAGTCCTTC. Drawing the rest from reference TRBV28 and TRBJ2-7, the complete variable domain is DVKVTQSSRYLVKRTGEKVFLECVQDMDHENMFWYRQDPGLGLRLIYFSYDVKMKEKGDIPEGYSVSREKKERFSLILESASTNQTSMYLCARPPPGSSYEQSFGPGTRLTVT.

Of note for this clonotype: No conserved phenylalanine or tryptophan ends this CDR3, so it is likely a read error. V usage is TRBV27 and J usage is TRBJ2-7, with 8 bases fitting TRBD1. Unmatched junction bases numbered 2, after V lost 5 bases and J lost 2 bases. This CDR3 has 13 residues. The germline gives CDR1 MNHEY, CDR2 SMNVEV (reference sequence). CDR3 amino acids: CASSAQGAYEQYI. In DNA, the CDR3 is TGTGCCAGCAGTGCACAGGGGGCCTACGAGCAGTACATC.

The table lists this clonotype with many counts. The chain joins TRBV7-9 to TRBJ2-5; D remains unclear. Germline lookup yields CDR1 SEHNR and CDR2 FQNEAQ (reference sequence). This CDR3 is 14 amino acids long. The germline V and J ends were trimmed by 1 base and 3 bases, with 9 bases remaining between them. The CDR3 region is CASSLVLAEETQYF. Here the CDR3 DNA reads TGTGCCAGCAGCTTAGTTCTCGCTGAAGAGACCCAGTACTTC.

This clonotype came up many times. The CDR3, as DNA: TGTGCCAGCAGCGCCCCGTCGGTCACAGATACGCAGTATTTT. This sequence encodes CASSAPSVTDTQYF. The chain carries TRBV7-9 and TRBJ2-3; D unresolved. Per the germline V gene, CDR1 is SEHNR and CDR2 is FQNEAQ (reference sequence). The CDR3 covers 14 residues. Trimming shortened V by 5 bases and J by 2 bases, and 11 bases separated the two germline ends.

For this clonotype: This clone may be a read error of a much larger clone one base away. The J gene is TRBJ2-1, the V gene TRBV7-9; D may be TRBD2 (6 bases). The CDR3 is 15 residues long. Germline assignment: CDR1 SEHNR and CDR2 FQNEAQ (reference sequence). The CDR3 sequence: CASSTGDPEYNERFF. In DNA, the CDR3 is TGTGCCAGCAGCACGGGGGACCCGGAGTACAATGAGCGGTTCTTC.

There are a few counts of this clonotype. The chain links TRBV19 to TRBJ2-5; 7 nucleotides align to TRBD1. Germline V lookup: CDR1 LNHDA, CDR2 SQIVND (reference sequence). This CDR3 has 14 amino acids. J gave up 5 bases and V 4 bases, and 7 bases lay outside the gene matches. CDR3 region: CASSRGGPRETQYF. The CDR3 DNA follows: TGTGCCAGTAGTAGAGGGGGCCCCAGGGAGACCCAGTACTTC.

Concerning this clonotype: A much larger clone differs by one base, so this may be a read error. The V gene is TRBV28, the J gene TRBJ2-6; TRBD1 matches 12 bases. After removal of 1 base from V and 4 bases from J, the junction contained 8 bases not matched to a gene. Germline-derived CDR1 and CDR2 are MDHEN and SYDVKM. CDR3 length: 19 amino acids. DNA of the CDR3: TGTGCCAGCAGTTTATCTCCGGGACAGGGGGCGAAAGGGGCCAACGTCCTGACTTTC. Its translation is CASSLSPGQGAKGANVLTF.

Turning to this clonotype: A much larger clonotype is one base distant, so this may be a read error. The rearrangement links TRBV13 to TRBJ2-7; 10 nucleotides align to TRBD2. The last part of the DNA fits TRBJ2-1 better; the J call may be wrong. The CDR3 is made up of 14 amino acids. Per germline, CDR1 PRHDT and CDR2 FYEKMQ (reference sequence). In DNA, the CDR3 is TGTGCCAGCAGCCCACCTAGCGGGAGCTACGAGCAGTTCTTC. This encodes CASSPPSGSYEQFF.

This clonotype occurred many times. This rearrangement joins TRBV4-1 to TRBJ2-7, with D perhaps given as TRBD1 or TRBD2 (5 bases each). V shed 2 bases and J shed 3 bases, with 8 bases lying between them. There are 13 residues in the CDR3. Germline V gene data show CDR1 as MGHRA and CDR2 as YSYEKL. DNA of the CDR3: TGCGCCAGCAGCCAACGAGGGGACTACGAGCAGTACTTC. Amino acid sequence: CASSQRGDYEQYF.

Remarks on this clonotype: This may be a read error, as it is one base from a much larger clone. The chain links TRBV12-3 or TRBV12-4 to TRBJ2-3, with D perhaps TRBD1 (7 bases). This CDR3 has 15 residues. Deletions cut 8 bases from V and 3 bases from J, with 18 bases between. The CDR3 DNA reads TGTGCCAGCGGTGGGCGGGACAGAGAAACAGATACGCAGTATTTT. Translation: CASGGRDRETDTQYF.

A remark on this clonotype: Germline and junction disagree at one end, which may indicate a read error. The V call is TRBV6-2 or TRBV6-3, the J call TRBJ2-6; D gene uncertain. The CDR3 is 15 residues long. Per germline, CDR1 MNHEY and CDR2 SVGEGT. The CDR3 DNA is TGTGTCAGCCGGGCTTTACCCTCTGGGGCCAACGTCCTGACTTTC. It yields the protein CVSRALPSGANVLTF.

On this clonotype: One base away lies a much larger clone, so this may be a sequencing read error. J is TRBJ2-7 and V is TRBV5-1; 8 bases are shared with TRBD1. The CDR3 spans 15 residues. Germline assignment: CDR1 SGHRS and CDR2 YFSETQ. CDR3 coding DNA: TGCGTCAGCAGCTCCGACAGGGGCGCGGTCCACGAGCAGTACTTC. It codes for CVSSSDRGAVHEQYF.

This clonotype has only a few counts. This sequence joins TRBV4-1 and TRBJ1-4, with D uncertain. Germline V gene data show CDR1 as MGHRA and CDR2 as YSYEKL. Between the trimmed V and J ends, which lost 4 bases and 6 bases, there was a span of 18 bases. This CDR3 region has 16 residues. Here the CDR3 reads CASSLLGPLDHEKLFF. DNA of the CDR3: TGCGCCAGCAGCCTCCTAGGACCTCTGGATCATGAAAAACTGTTTTTT.

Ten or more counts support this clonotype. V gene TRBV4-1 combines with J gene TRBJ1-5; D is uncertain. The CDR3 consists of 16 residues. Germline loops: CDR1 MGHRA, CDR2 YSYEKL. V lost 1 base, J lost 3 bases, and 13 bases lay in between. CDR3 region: CASSQVHELPNQPQHF. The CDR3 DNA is TGCGCCAGCAGCCAAGTTCACGAATTGCCCAATCAGCCCCAGCATTTT.

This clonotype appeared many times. In nucleotides, the CDR3 is TGTGCCACCAGTGACATAACAGGGGTTGCGCAGTATTTT. Its translation is CATSDITGVAQYF. The chain carries TRBV24-1 and TRBJ2-3; 7 nucleotides match TRBD1. Per germline, CDR1 KGHDR and CDR2 SFDVKD. V lost 4 bases and J lost 10; bases outside the gene matches: 7. The CDR3 extends over 13 amino acids.

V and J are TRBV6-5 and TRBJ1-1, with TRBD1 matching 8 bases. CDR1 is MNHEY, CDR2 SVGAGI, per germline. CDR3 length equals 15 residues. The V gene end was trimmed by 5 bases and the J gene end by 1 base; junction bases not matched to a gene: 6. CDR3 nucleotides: TGTGCCAGCAGTGAGCGGACAGGGCCGAACACTGAAGCTTTCTTT. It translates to CASSERTGPNTEAFF.

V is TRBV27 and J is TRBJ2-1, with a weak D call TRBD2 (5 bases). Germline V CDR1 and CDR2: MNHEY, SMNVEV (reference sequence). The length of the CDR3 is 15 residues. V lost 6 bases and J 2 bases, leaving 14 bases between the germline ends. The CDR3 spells CASRTQGSAYNEQFF. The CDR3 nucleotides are TGTGCCAGCAGAACGCAAGGGAGCGCCTACAATGAGCAGTTCTTC.

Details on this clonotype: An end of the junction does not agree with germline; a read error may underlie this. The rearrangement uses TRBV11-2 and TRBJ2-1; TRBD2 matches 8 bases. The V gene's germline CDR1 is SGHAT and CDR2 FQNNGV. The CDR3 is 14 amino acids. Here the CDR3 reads CASSPQRGGGPGLF. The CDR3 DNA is TGTGCCAGCAGCCCCCAGCGGGGCGGGGGGCCCGGGTTGTTC. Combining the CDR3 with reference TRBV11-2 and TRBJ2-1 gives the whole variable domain EAGVAQSPRYKIIEKRQSVAFWCNPISGHATLYWYQQILGQGPKLLIQFQNNGVVDDSQLPKDRFSAERLKGVDSTLKIQPAKLEDSAVYLCASSPQRGGGPGLFGPGTRLTVL.

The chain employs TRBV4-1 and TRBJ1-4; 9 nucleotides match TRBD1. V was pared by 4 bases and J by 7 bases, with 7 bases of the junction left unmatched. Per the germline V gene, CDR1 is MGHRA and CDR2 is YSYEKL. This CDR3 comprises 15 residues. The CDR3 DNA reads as TGCGCCAGCAGCCCTTTGACAGGGGGTGTTGAAAAACTGTTTTTT. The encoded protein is CASSPLTGGVEKLFF.

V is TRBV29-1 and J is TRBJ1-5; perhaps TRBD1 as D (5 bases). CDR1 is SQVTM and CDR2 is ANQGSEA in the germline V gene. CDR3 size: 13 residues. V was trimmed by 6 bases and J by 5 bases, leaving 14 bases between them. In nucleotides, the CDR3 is TGCAGCGTCACCGGGGCCTTTGATCAGCCCCAGCATTTT. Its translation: CSVTGAFDQPQHF.

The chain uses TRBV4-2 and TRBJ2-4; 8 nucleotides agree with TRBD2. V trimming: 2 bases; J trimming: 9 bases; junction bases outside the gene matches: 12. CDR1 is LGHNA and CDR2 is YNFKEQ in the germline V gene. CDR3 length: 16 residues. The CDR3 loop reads CASSQFGGLAQTIQYF. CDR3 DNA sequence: TGTGCCAGCAGCCAATTTGGCGGACTAGCCCAAACCATTCAGTACTTC.

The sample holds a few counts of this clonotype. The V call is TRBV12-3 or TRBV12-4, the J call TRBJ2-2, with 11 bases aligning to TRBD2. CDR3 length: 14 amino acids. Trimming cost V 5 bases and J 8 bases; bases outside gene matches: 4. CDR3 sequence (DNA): TGTGCCAGCAGTACTACTAGCGGGAGTGGGGAGCTGTTTTTT. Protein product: CASSTTSGSGELFF.

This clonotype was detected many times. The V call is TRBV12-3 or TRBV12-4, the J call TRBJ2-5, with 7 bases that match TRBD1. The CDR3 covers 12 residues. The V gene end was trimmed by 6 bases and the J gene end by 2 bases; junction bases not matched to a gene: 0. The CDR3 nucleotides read TGTGCCAGCAGGGGACAGCAAGAGACCCAGTACTTC. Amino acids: CASRGQQETQYF.

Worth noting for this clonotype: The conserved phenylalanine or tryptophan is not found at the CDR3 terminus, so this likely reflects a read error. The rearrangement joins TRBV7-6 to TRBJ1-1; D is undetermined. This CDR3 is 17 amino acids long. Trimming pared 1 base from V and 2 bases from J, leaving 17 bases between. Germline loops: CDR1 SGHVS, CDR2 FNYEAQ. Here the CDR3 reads CASSLVPPVTDNTEAFL. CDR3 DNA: TGTGCCAGCAGCTTAGTGCCCCCCGTGACGGATAACACTGAAGCTTTCCTT.

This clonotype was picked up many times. This CDR3 is CASSSQGAQPQHF. CDR3 bases: TGTGCCAGCAGCTCGCAGGGGGCCCAGCCCCAGCATTTT. The chain combines TRBV5-4 with TRBJ1-5; 8 bases match TRBD1. V was pared by 3 bases and J by 7 bases, with 3 bases of the junction left unmatched. Germline V gene sequence: CDR1 SGHNT, CDR2 YYREEE (reference sequence). This CDR3 region has 13 residues. The whole variable domain, filled in from reference TRBV5-4 and TRBJ1-5, reads ETGVTQSPTHLIKTRGQQVTLRCSSQSGHNTVSWYQQALGQGPQFIFQYYREEENGRGNFPPRFSGLQFPNYSSELNVNALELDDSALYLCASSSQGAQPQHFGDGTRLSIL.

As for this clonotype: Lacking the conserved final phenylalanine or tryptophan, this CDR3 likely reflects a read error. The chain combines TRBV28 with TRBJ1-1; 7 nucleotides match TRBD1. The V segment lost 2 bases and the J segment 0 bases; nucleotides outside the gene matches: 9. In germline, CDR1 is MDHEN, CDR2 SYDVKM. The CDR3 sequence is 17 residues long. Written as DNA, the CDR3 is TGTGCCAGCAGTTTAGGTATCGGGGGACAGATGAACACTGAAGCTTTCTCT. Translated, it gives CASSLGIGGQMNTEAFS.